The 27 T cell receptor beta chains listed next were all sequenced from one sample in a study of Graves' ophthalmopathy and Graves' hyperthyroidism. Using RNA transcripts, the TCR beta CDR3 regions were amplified. A first-round RT-PCR used HTBI primers, followed by a second-round multiplex PCR. TCRdb re-analysed the multiplex PCR reads in MiXCR, keeping a single row per CDR3 protein. The sample yields some 1.1 million distinct CDR3 sequences, about 35% seen once. The sample taken for sequencing was peripheral blood or thyroid tissue (not recorded which). The receptors come from an adult man with Graves' hyperthyroidism.

The J gene is TRBJ1-5, the V gene TRBV15; D is possibly TRBD1 (5 bases). The CDR3 contains 15 residues. Germline V gene data show CDR1 as LNHNV and CDR2 as YYDKDF (reference sequence). The V and J ends lost 5 bases and 5 bases respectively, with 16 bases between them. The CDR3 DNA sequence: TGTGCCACCAGCCTCTTGGGGGTGGGATATCAGCCCCAGCATTTT. Its protein is CATSLLGVGYQPQHF.

This clonotype has at least ten counts. The genes are TRBV20-1 and TRBJ2-7; TRBD1 matches 9 bases. Trimming at V came to 5 bases and at J to 4 bases, leaving 3 bases not matched to a gene. Germline CDR1 is DFQATT and CDR2 is SNEGSKA (reference sequence). This CDR3 spans 12 amino acids. The CDR3 nucleotides are TGCAGTGCTCGCGGGACAGGGTACGAGCAGTACTTC. Translation gives CSARGTGYEQYF.

Many counts were recorded for this clonotype. The rearrangement joins TRBV5-1 to TRBJ2-7, with TRBD1 matching 8 bases. Germline V CDR1 and CDR2: SGHRS, YFSETQ. With V trimmed by 4 bases and J by 6 bases, 9 bases remained unmatched. The CDR3 covers 14 residues. Here the CDR3 DNA reads TGCGCCAGCAGCGTGAACAGGGGGAAAGGCGAGCAGTACTTC. Protein sequence: CASSVNRGKGEQYF.

This clonotype appeared many times. The V gene is TRBV7-9, the J gene TRBJ1-1, with unresolved D. The V end lost 1 base, the J end lost 0 bases, and 9 bases lay between the germline ends. The CDR3 sequence is 15 residues long. CDR1 SEHNR and CDR2 FQNEAQ come from the germline V gene (reference sequence). CDR3 sequence reads: CASSLVIPMNTEAFF. The CDR3 region has the DNA TGTGCCAGCAGCTTAGTAATCCCTATGAACACTGAAGCTTTCTTT.

This clonotype was detected a few times. V gene TRBV5-1 combines with J gene TRBJ1-5; tentative D call: TRBD1 (5 bases). The CDR3 totals 15 residues. The germline V gene has CDR1 SGHRS and CDR2 YFSETQ. Trimming cost V 4 bases and J 6 bases, with 17 bases left between them. In DNA, the CDR3 is TGCGCCAGCAGCCCCCTGGGACCAGGGAGTCAGCCCCAGCATTTT. As protein: CASSPLGPGSQPQHF.

The CDR3 DNA follows: TGTGCCAGTATTACTAGCGGGGGAGTCACCGGGGAGCTGTTTTTT. Its protein is CASITSGGVTGELFF. V gene TRBV7-2 combines with J gene TRBJ2-2; 11 bases match TRBD2. This CDR3 region has 15 residues. Germline lookup yields CDR1 SGHTA and CDR2 FQGNSA. V shed 9 bases and J 4 bases; nucleotides not matched to a gene: 7.

V is TRBV2 and J is TRBJ1-1, with D uncertain. CDR1 is SNHLY and CDR2 is FYNNEI in the germline V gene. The germline V and J ends were trimmed by 7 bases and 1 base, with 10 bases remaining between them. CDR3 length equals 13 residues. The CDR3 DNA reads as TGTGCCAGCAATGTGGGCGGGAACACTGAAGCTTTCTTT. Protein: CASNVGGNTEAFF.

This clonotype was seen ten or more times. The chain recombines TRBV10-3 with TRBJ2-2; no reliable D call. CDR1 and CDR2 from the germline V gene are ENHRY and SYGVKD. Trimming removed 3 bases at V and 6 bases at J, with 11 bases between. The CDR3 is 14 residues long. The CDR3 coding sequence is TGTGCCATCAGTGATGGGGTCGTTGCCGGGGAGCTGTTTTTT. Its translation: CAISDGVVAGELFF.

The chain has TRBV19 and TRBJ1-5; 8 positions match TRBD1. Germline V gene sequence: CDR1 LNHDA, CDR2 SQIVND (reference sequence). This CDR3 comprises 14 residues. V was pared by 6 bases and J by 11 bases, with 12 bases of the junction left unmatched. The CDR3 DNA follows: TGTGCCAGTAGAACCTACGGACAGGGTATGGCCCAGCATTTT. Translation gives CASRTYGQGMAQHF.

This clonotype was counted at least ten times. The gene calls are TRBV7-9 and TRBJ1-1; tentative D call: TRBD1 (6 bases). From germline, CDR1 is SEHNR and CDR2 FQNEAQ (reference sequence). V was cut by 7 bases and J by 4 bases, with 10 bases left in between. The CDR3 consists of 12 residues. The CDR3 coding sequence is TGTGCCAGCATCAGGGGCTCCACTGAAGCTTTCTTT. As protein: CASIRGSTEAFF.

This clonotype appeared many times. J is TRBJ1-2 and V is TRBV20-1, with 8 bases aligning to TRBD1. The V and J ends lost 7 bases and 2 bases, in that order; junction bases with no gene match: 12. The germline V gene has CDR1 DFQATT and CDR2 SNEGSKA (reference sequence). The CDR3 spans 15 residues. CDR3 in amino acids: CSVPYRDRRNYGYTF. Written as DNA, the CDR3 is TGCAGTGTTCCTTATCGGGACAGGAGAAACTATGGCTACACCTTC.

Many counts were recorded for this clonotype. This chain uses TRBV7-9 with TRBJ2-6; the D gene is possibly TRBD2 (7 bases). Germline V lookup: CDR1 SEHNR, CDR2 FQNEAQ (reference sequence). Deletions cut 8 bases from V and 0 bases from J, with 14 bases between. The CDR3 extends over 16 amino acids. The DNA for the CDR3 is TGTGCCAGCGGGGGGGGCGGCTACTCTGGGGCCAACGTCCTGACTTTC. Protein: CASGGGGYSGANVLTF. The variable domain in full, completed from reference TRBV7-9 and TRBJ2-6, reads DTGVSQNPRHKITKRGQNVTFRCDPISEHNRLYWYRQTLGQGPEFLTYFQNEAQLEKSRLLSDRFSAERPKGSFSTLEIQRTEQGDSAMYLCASGGGGYSGANVLTFGAGSRLTVL.

V gene TRBV7-9 combines with J gene TRBJ2-2, with D perhaps TRBD1 (6 bases). The ends were cut back, 5 bases at V and 6 bases at J, with 22 bases in the middle. The length of the CDR3 is 17 residues. CDR1 and CDR2 (germline): SEHNR, FQNEAQ (reference sequence). The CDR3 is CASSTHRDIRGPGELFF. DNA of the CDR3: TGTGCCAGCAGCACACACCGGGACATCCGAGGCCCCGGGGAGCTGTTTTTT.

The V gene is TRBV9, the J gene TRBJ2-7; weak D call: TRBD1 (5 bases). Trimming took 4 bases from V and 2 from J, leaving 13 bases between them. In germline, CDR1 is SGDLS, CDR2 YYNGEE. The CDR3 has 14 amino acids. As DNA, the CDR3 is TGTGCCAGCAGCCCCAGGGCGGATCCCTACGAGCAGTACTTC. Protein product: CASSPRADPYEQYF.

In this sample, this clonotype turned up many times. This rearrangement joins TRBV9 to TRBJ1-1; a possible D gene is TRBD1 (5 bases). Germline values: CDR1 SGDLS, CDR2 YYNGEE. The CDR3 is made up of 15 amino acids. V lost 0 bases to trimming and J lost 6 bases, with 15 bases between them. CDR3 region: CASSVGGWGGAEAFF. The CDR3 DNA follows: TGTGCCAGCAGCGTAGGCGGCTGGGGGGGGGCTGAAGCTTTCTTT.

This clonotype was seen repeatedly, ten times or more. V is TRBV12-3 or TRBV12-4 and J is TRBJ2-7; maybe TRBD2 (5 bases). This CDR3 region has 15 residues. Trimming left V 3 bases short and J 5 bases short, with 17 bases between. This CDR3 reads CASSFGRPGNHEQYF. The CDR3 coding sequence is TGTGCCAGCAGTTTCGGGCGCCCCGGGAACCACGAGCAGTACTTC.

The chain couples TRBV25-1 to TRBJ2-4, with a possible D match to TRBD1 (6 bases). CDR1 MGHDK and CDR2 SYGVNS come from the germline V gene. The CDR3 has 13 amino acids. V shed 3 bases and J shed 8 bases, with 11 bases lying between them. The CDR3 here is CASSEGAPYIQYF. DNA for the CDR3: TGTGCCAGCAGTGAGGGGGCGCCTTACATTCAGTACTTC.

The V gene is TRBV2, the J gene TRBJ1-1; D is unclear. CDR3 length: 13 residues. The germline CDR1 and CDR2 sequences are SNHLY and FYNNEI. Deletions cut 6 bases from V and 1 base from J, with 9 bases between. CDR3 in amino acids: CASSRRRNTEAFF. Written as DNA, the CDR3 is TGTGCCAGCAGCCGGCGGCGGAACACTGAAGCTTTCTTT.

This clonotype showed up just a few times. CDR3 in amino acids: CASSQDSGTGNTIYF. In DNA form, the CDR3 reads TGCGCCAGCAGCCAAGATAGCGGTACTGGAAACACCATATATTTT. J is TRBJ1-3 and V is TRBV4-3; D gene ambiguous. CDR1 LGHNA and CDR2 YSLEER come from the germline V gene. The length of the CDR3 is 15 residues. V was clipped by 0 bases and J by 2 bases, with 8 bases between them.

The J gene is TRBJ1-4, the V gene TRBV4-3; D unclear. Germline values: CDR1 LGHNA, CDR2 YSLEER. Trimming left V 4 bases short and J 8 bases short, with 14 bases between. This CDR3 contains 14 residues. The CDR3 bases are TGCGCCAGCAGCCCGGAGCCAGGAGGGGAAAAACTGTTTTTT. Its translation is CASSPEPGGEKLFF.

This clonotype has at least ten counts. The genes are TRBV29-1 and TRBJ2-5; D ambiguous. Germline-derived CDR1 and CDR2 are SQVTM and ANQGSEA. Trimming pared 5 bases from V and 1 base from J, leaving 8 bases between. The CDR3 contains 12 residues. CDR3 coding DNA: TGCAGCGTTAGCGCGGCCCAAGAGACCCAGTACTTC. Encoded protein: CSVSAAQETQYF.

The gene calls are TRBV7-9 and TRBJ2-7; D could derive from TRBD1 or TRBD2 (6 bases each). Germline V lookup: CDR1 SEHNR, CDR2 FQNEAQ (reference sequence). The CDR3 covers 15 residues. Trimming cost V 6 bases and J 3 bases, with 18 bases left between them. CDR3 amino acids: CASSGSWRDNYEQYF. CDR3 DNA: TGTGCCAGCAGTGGTTCCTGGCGGGACAACTACGAGCAGTACTTC. Filled out from reference TRBV7-9 and TRBJ2-7, the complete variable domain reads DTGVSQNPRHKITKRGQNVTFRCDPISEHNRLYWYRQTLGQGPEFLTYFQNEAQLEKSRLLSDRFSAERPKGSFSTLEIQRTEQGDSAMYLCASSGSWRDNYEQYFGPGTRLTVT.

The V call is TRBV20-1, the J call TRBJ1-6; 9 bases align to TRBD1. The germline V gene encodes CDR1 DFQATT and CDR2 SNEGSKA (reference sequence). Trimming took 6 bases from V and 8 from J; bases not matched to a gene: 8. The CDR3 consists of 14 residues. The CDR3 bases are TGCAGTGCGTCTGGGACAGGGAGTTATTCACCCCTCCACTTT. It codes for CSASGTGSYSPLHF.

V and J are TRBV9 and TRBJ2-3, with D uncertain. Germline V CDR1 and CDR2: SGDLS, YYNGEE. V dropped 3 bases and J dropped 5 bases, with 10 bases sitting between them. This CDR3 is built from 13 residues. CDR3: CASSGLMLDTQYF. CDR3 bases: TGTGCCAGCAGCGGATTAATGTTAGATACGCAGTATTTT.

There are many counts of this clonotype. The V and J genes are TRBV7-9 and TRBJ1-5; TRBD1 matches 8 bases. The germline V gene has CDR1 SEHNR and CDR2 FQNEAQ (reference sequence). The CDR3 contains 16 residues. Trimming removed 3 bases from V and 0 bases from J; junction bases left unmatched: 4. The CDR3 is CASSFWTGYSNQPQHF. Here the CDR3 DNA reads TGTGCCAGCAGCTTCTGGACAGGGTATAGCAATCAGCCCCAGCATTTT.

This clonotype has a count of ten or more. This sequence joins TRBV19 and TRBJ1-1; perhaps TRBD1 as D (6 bases). From germline, CDR1 is LNHDA and CDR2 SQIVND (reference sequence). The CDR3 contains 14 residues. The germline V and J ends were trimmed by 4 bases and 7 bases, with 16 bases remaining between them. The chain's CDR3 is CASSKDPGHFEAFF. Here the CDR3 DNA reads TGTGCCAGTAGTAAGGATCCGGGACACTTTGAAGCTTTCTTT.

The chain links TRBV19 to TRBJ1-5, with 10 nucleotides matching TRBD1. J lost 4 bases, V lost 6 bases, and 6 bases had no gene match. The CDR3 has 15 residues. The germline gives CDR1 LNHDA, CDR2 SQIVND (reference sequence). The DNA of the CDR3 is TGTGCCAGTAGGAGACAGGGGGCATTGAATCAGCCCCAGCATTTT. As protein: CASRRQGALNQPQHF. The variable domain in full, completed from reference TRBV19 and TRBJ1-5, reads DGGITQSPKYLFRKEGQNVTLSCEQNLNHDAMYWYRQDPGQGLRLIYYSQIVNDFQKGDIAEGYSVSREKKESFPLTVTSAQKNPTAFYLCASRRQGALNQPQHFGDGTRLSIL.